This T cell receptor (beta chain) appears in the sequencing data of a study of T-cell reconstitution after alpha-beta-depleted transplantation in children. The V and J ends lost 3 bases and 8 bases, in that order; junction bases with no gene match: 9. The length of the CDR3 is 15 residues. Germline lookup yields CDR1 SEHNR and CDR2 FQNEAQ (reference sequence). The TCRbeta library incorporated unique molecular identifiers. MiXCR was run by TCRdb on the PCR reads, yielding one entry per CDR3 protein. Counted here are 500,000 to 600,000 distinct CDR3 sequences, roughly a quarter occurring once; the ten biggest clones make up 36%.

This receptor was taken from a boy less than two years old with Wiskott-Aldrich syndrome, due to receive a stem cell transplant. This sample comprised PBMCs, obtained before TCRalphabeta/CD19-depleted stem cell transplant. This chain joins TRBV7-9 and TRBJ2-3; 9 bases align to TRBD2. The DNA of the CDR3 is TGTGCCAGCAGCTTGGGGACTAGCACCCTTGCTACGCAGTATTTT. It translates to CASSLGTSTLATQYF.